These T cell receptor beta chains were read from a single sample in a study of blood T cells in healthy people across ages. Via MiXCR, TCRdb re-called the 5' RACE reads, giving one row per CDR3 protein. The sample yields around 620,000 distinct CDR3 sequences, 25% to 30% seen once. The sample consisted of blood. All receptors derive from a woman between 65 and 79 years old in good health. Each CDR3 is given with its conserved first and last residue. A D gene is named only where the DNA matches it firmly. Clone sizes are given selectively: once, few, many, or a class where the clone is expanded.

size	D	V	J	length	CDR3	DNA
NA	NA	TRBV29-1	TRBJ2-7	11	CSSTHGRAQYF	TGCAGCTCCACACACGGCCGCGCGCAGTACTTC
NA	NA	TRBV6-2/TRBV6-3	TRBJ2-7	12	CASSYSGSEQYF	TGTGCCAGCAGTTACTCGGGTAGCGAGCAGTACTTC
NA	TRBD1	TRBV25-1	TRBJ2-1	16	CASSVPPGQGYNEQFF	TGTGCCAGCAGCGTTCCACCGGGACAGGGGTACAATGAGCAGTTCTTC
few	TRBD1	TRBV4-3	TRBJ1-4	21	CASSQDRITGQGEMSNEKLFF	TGCGCCAGCAGCCAAGACCGTATAACAGGACAGGGGGAGATGTCTAATGAAAAACTGTTTTTT
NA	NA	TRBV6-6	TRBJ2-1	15	CASSSPRDKYNEQFF	TGTGCCAGCAGTTCCCCTCGGGACAAATACAATGAGCAGTTCTTC
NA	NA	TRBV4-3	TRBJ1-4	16	CASSQSSIATNEKLFF	TGCGCCAGCAGCCAATCATCCATTGCAACTAATGAAAAACTGTTTTTT
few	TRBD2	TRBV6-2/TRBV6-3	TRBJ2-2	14	CASAGTSGTGELFF	TGTGCCAGCGCCGGGACTAGCGGCACCGGGGAGCTGTTTTTT
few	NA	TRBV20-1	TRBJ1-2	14	CSARDPGTNYGYTF	TGCAGTGCTAGAGATCCGGGGACGAACTATGGCTACACCTTC
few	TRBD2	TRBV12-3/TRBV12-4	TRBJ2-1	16	CASSPQGGGAYNEQFF	TGTGCCAGCAGTCCCCAGGGCGGGGGGGCCTACAATGAGCAGTTCTTC
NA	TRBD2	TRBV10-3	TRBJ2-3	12	CAITTSGNTQYF	TGTGCCATCACGACTAGCGGGAACACGCAGTATTTT
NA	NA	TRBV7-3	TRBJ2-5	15	CASAPTPSVQETQYF	TGTGCCAGCGCTCCCACCCCAAGCGTACAAGAGACCCAGTACTTC
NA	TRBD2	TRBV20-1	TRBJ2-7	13	CSAQRGGLGGQYF	TGCAGTGCCCAGCGGGGGGGCCTAGGGGGGCAGTACTTC
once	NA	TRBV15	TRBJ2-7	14	CATSSQLTTYEQYF	TGTGCCACCAGCAGTCAACTGACGACCTACGAGCAGTACTTC
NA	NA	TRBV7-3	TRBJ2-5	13	CASSTLYQETQYF	TGTGCCAGCAGCACCTTGTACCAAGAGACCCAGTACTTC
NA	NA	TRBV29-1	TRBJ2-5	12	CSVAGPQETQYF	TGCAGCGTTGCCGGACCCCAAGAGACCCAGTACTTC
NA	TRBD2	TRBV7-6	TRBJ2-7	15	CASSLLGGESYEQYF	TGTGCCAGCAGCTTACTGGGGGGGGAATCCTACGAGCAGTACTTC
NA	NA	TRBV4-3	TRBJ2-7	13	CASSQGTNYEQYF	TGCGCCAGCAGCCAGGGAACTAACTACGAGCAGTACTTC
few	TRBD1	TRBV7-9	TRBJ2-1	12	CASRQGANEQFF	TGTGCCAGCAGACAGGGGGCCAATGAGCAGTTCTTC
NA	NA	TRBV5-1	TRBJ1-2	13	CASSLLVNSGYTF	TGCGCCAGCAGCTTGTTGGTAAACTCTGGCTACACCTTC
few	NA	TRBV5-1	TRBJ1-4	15	CASSSVSATNEKLFF	TGCGCCAGCAGCTCGGTGTCTGCAACTAATGAAAAACTGTTTTTT
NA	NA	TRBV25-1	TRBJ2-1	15	CASSELGGSYNEQFF	TGTGCCAGCAGTGAATTAGGAGGGTCCTACAATGAGCAGTTCTTC
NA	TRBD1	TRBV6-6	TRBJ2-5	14	CASSYPTGKETQYF	TGTGCCAGCAGTTACCCGACAGGGAAAGAGACCCAGTACTTC
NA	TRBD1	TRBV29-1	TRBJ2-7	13	CSVRPGQDYEQYF	TGCAGCGTTCGTCCGGGACAGGACTACGAGCAGTACTTC
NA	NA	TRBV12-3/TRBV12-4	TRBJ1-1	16	CASSLTPTVRNTEAFF	TGTGCCAGCAGCCTGACCCCGACAGTCCGGAACACTGAGGCTTTCTTT
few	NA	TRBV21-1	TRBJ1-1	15	CASSKSCDRHTEAFF	TGTGCCAGCAGCAAATCGTGTGACAGACACACTGAAGCTTTCTTT
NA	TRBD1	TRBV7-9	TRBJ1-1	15	CASSNAGGGYTEAFF	TGTGCCAGCAGCAACGCAGGGGGCGGGTATACTGAAGCTTTCTTT
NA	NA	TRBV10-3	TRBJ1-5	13	CATSEDGRQPQHF	TGTGCCACCAGTGAAGATGGGCGGCAGCCCCAGCATTTT
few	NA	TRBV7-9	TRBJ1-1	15	CASSVPGHQNTEAFF	TGTGCCAGCAGCGTCCCGGGACACCAGAACACTGAAGCTTTCTTT
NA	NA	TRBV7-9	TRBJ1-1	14	CASSSNSMGTEAFF	TGTGCCAGCAGCTCGAACAGTATGGGAACTGAAGCTTTCTTT
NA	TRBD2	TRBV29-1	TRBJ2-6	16	CSVEGAGVPGANVLTF	TGCAGCGTTGAAGGAGCGGGAGTTCCTGGGGCCAACGTCCTGACTTTC
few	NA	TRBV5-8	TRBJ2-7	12	CASSWGSHEQYF	TGTGCCAGCAGCTGGGGATCTCACGAGCAGTACTTC
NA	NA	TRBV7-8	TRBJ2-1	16	CASSLVVGLSYNEQFF	TGTGCCAGCAGCTTAGTGGTCGGGCTCTCCTACAATGAGCAGTTCTTC
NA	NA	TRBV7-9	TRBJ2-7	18	CASSLTRREGSSSYEQYF	TGTGCCAGCAGCTTAACTCGCAGGGAAGGATCGAGCTCCTACGAGCAGTACTTC
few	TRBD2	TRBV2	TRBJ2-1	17	CASSALTGTSGYNEQFF	TGTGCCAGCAGTGCCTTAACCGGGACTAGCGGGTACAATGAGCAGTTCTTC
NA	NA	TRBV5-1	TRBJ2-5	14	CASSLEWRQETQYF	TGCGCCAGCAGCTTGGAATGGAGACAAGAGACCCAGTACTTC